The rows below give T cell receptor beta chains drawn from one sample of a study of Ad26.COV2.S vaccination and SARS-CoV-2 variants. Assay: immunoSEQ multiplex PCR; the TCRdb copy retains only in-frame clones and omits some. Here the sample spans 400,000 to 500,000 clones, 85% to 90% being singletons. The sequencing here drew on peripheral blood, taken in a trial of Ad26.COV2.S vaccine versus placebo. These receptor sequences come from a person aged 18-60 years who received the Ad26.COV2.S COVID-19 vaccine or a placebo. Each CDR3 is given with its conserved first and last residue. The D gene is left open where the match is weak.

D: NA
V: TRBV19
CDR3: CASSSGTGANEQFF

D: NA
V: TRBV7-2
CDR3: CASSLGVPGSYNEQFF

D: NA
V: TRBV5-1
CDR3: CASSLKETQYF

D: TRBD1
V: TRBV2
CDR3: CASRSGTGKSKIYGYTF

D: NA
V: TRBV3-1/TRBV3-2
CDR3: CASSPGPHETQYF

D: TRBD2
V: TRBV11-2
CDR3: CASSLGITTSGQETQYF

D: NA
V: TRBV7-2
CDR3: CASSERDIPNTEAFF

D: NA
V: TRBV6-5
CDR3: CAASGGGYYEQYF

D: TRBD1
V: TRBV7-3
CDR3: CAIMDRGGIGNTIYF

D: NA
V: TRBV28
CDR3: CASSLFGSTDTQYF

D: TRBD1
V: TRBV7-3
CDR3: CASSLTGGEGETQYF

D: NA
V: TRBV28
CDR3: CASSSRDAGANVLTF

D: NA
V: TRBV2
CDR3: CASSDIYRAPVGGTDTQYF

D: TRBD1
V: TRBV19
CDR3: CASSIAGTATPYEQYF

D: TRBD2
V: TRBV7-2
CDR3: CASSAHRTSETGELFF

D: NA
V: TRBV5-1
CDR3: CASSLVSGQEAGYTF

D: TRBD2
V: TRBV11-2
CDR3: CASSLAGLAGAGEQYF

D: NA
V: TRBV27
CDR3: CASSRDLGDTEAFF

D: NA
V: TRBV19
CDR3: CASSTDGGTYEQYF

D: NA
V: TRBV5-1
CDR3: CASSLRPGNYEQYF

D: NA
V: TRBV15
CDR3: CATSRDMTGGDRETQYF

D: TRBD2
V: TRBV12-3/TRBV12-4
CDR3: CASTERGGAQYF